A single sample gave rise to the 13 T cell receptor beta chains below, sequenced in a study of PD-1 blockade in classical Hodgkin lymphoma. Profiling relied on immunoSEQ multiplex PCR, and the TCRdb table lists in-frame clones only, not all of them. The data show some 9,000 clones, more than 85% seen once. The time point denotes: newly diagnosed, previously untreated cHL patient sample. Through magnetic negative selection, CD8+ T cells were separated from PBMCs that had been thawed. The sample taken for sequencing was CD8+ T cells from blood. All receptors derive from a human donor with classical Hodgkin lymphoma.

The rearrangement links TRBV5-8 to TRBJ2-3; perhaps TRBD2 as D (5 bases). V lost 2 bases to trimming and J lost 4 bases, with 17 bases between them. Germline values: CDR1 SGHTS, CDR2 YDEGEE. The CDR3 spans 16 residues. The CDR3: CASSFFGGPTADTQYF. The CDR3 bases are TGTGCCAGCAGCTTTTTCGGAGGCCCCACCGCAGATACGCAGTATTTT.

The chain's CDR3 is CATSRYGTSGGSTDTQYF. DNA of the CDR3: TGTGCCACCAGCAGATACGGGACTAGCGGAGGGAGCACAGATACGCAGTATTTT. This rearrangement joins TRBV15 to TRBJ2-3; 11 positions match TRBD2. The CDR3 has 18 residues. V lost 2 bases to trimming and J lost 0 bases; unmatched junction nucleotides: 7. Germline CDR1 reads LNHNV; CDR2 reads YYDKDF (reference sequence).

The V gene is TRBV7-9, the J gene TRBJ1-2; no reliable D call. CDR1 SEHNR and CDR2 FQNEAQ come from the germline V gene (reference sequence). Deletions cut 5 bases from V and 5 bases from J, with 6 bases between. The CDR3 runs 11 residues. The CDR3 sequence: CASSTGYGYTF. In DNA form, the CDR3 reads TGTGCCAGCAGCACGGGGTATGGCTACACCTTC.

The rearrangement links TRBV5-1 to TRBJ1-1, with TRBD1 as a possible D gene (6 bases). Germline V gives CDR1 SGHRS, CDR2 YFSETQ. The V and J ends lost 0 bases and 3 bases respectively, with 12 bases between them. CDR3 length equals 15 residues. CDR3 protein: CASSLDRVGYTEAFF. Written as DNA, the CDR3 is TGCGCCAGCAGCTTGGACAGGGTTGGGTACACTGAAGCTTTCTTT.

The rearrangement links TRBV10-3 to TRBJ2-2; D is undetermined. Germline V gene sequence: CDR1 ENHRY, CDR2 SYGVKD. V was trimmed by 4 bases and J by 1 base, leaving 4 bases between them. This CDR3 region has 13 residues. The CDR3 DNA follows: TGTGCCATCAGTGTCAAGAACACCGGGGAGCTGTTTTTT. This encodes CAISVKNTGELFF.

The genes are TRBV28 and TRBJ2-3; D unclear. CDR3 length equals 15 residues. Trimming removed 2 bases from V and 1 base from J, with 10 bases in between. CDR1 and CDR2 (germline): MDHEN, SYDVKM. The CDR3: CASSLVSPRTDTQYF. For the CDR3, the DNA is TGTGCCAGCAGTTTAGTATCCCCTCGCACAGATACGCAGTATTTT.

The V and J genes are TRBV27 and TRBJ2-1; D is uncertain. The V gene lost 3 bases and the J gene lost 6 bases, with 9 bases spanning the gap. Germline CDR1 and CDR2: MNHEY and SMNVEV (reference sequence). CDR3 length: 13 residues. DNA of the CDR3: TGTGCCAGCAGTTTCTTGCGGACCAATGAGCAGTTCTTC. This translates into CASSFLRTNEQFF.

The chain is built from TRBV29-1 and TRBJ2-2; D uncertain. CDR3 length: 14 amino acids. Looked up from germline, CDR1 is SQVTM and CDR2 is ANQGSEA. Between the trimmed V and J ends, which lost 0 bases and 7 bases, there was a span of 12 bases. Written as DNA, the CDR3 is TGCAGCGTTGAAGATCAGAAGGGTGGCGGGGAGCTGTTTTTT. It yields the protein CSVEDQKGGGELFF.

The genes are TRBV7-9 and TRBJ2-1; 12 bases fit TRBD2. Germline loops: CDR1 SEHNR, CDR2 FQNEAQ (reference sequence). The CDR3 is 15 amino acids. V gave up 1 base and J gave up 9 bases; unmatched junction bases: 4. The CDR3 nucleotides are TGTGCCAGCAGCTTAGGACTAGCGGGAGTGGTTGAGCAGTTCTTC. Encoded protein: CASSLGLAGVVEQFF.

This clone was seen only once. The CDR3 DNA follows: TGTGCCAGCAGCACCTACGGGGGGGAGGGCTACAATGAGCAGTTCTTC. Amino acids: CASSTYGGEGYNEQFF. The rearrangement links TRBV5-8 to TRBJ2-1, with 8 bases that match TRBD2. From germline, CDR1 is SGHTS and CDR2 YDEGEE. V lost 4 bases and J lost 3; bases outside the gene matches: 9. This CDR3 is built from 16 residues. Together with reference TRBV5-8 and TRBJ2-1, the CDR3 gives the full variable domain: EAGVTQSPTHLIKTRGQQATLRCSPISGHTSVYWYQQALGLGLQFLLWYDEGEERNRGNFPPRFSGRQFPNYSSELNVNALELEDSALYLCASSTYGGEGYNEQFFGPGTRLTVL.

This rearrangement joins TRBV4-3 to TRBJ2-1; 8 bases map to TRBD2. The CDR3 runs 16 residues. V was clipped by 0 bases and J by 3 bases; unmatched bases: 4. Germline CDR1 LGHNA, CDR2 YSLEER. The CDR3 nucleotides are TGCGCCAGCAGCCAAGATACCAGCGGGGGCTACAATGAGCAGTTCTTC. As protein: CASSQDTSGGYNEQFF.

The chain links TRBV6-5 to TRBJ2-1; TRBD2 is a possible D gene (5 bases). Germline V gives CDR1 MNHEY, CDR2 SVGAGI. CDR3 length: 13 residues. V gave up 10 bases and J gave up 6 bases, with 16 bases separating them. CDR3 protein: CATPGGAPNEQFF. Written as DNA, the CDR3 is TGTGCCACCCCAGGAGGCGCCCCCAATGAGCAGTTCTTC.

The gene calls are TRBV7-9 and TRBJ2-1; TRBD2 matches 8 bases. CDR3 length equals 13 residues. The trim removed 3 bases at V and 5 bases at J, leaving 0 bases unmatched. The germline V gene encodes CDR1 SEHNR and CDR2 FQNEAQ (reference sequence). In DNA, the CDR3 is TGTGCCAGCAGCTTCGGGGGGGACAATGAGCAGTTCTTC. Translated: CASSFGGDNEQFF.